Each of the 3 T cell receptor beta chains below was sequenced from the same sample in a study of CD4 and CD8 cells across lung adenocarcinoma regions. TCRdb reprocessed the PCR reads via MiXCR and lists one record per CDR3 protein. The sample records just over 20,000 distinct CDR3 sequences, roughly half being singletons. Specimen: CD8+ T cells from the center of a lung tumor. Receptors were obtained from a female donor with lung adenocarcinoma. The CD4 and CD8 labels of this study may be unreliable.

By frequency in the sample, this clonotype is medium-sized. CDR3 DNA sequence: TGTGCCAGCAGCTTATCTGAACGGGGGCGGGAGGAGCAGTTCTTC. This codes for CASSLSERGREEQFF. The rearrangement uses TRBV11-2 and TRBJ2-1; TRBD2 might be the D (7 bases). This CDR3 is built from 15 residues. Trimming took off 2 bases at V and 10 bases at J, with 18 bases between the two ends. The germline V gene has CDR1 SGHAT and CDR2 FQNNGV. The complete variable domain, with remaining parts taken from reference TRBV11-2 and TRBJ2-1, reads EAGVAQSPRYKIIEKRQSVAFWCNPISGHATLYWYQQILGQGPKLLIQFQNNGVVDDSQLPKDRFSAERLKGVDSTLKIQPAKLEDSAVYLCASSLSERGREEQFFGPGTRLTVL.

This clonotype was counted only a few times. V gene TRBV20-1 combines with J gene TRBJ2-1, with 13 bases aligning to TRBD2. CDR1 and CDR2 from the germline V gene are DFQATT and SNEGSKA (reference sequence). The CDR3 totals 20 residues. J gave up 0 bases and V 1 base, and 12 bases lay outside the gene matches. CDR3 residues: CSARVATGTSGTGSYNEQFF. The CDR3 DNA is TGCAGTGCTAGAGTGGCAACCGGGACTAGCGGGACGGGCTCCTACAATGAGCAGTTCTTC.

Comments on this clonotype: One end of the junction fails to match germline, which may point to a read error. This chain connects TRBV27 to TRBJ2-3; 13 nucleotides align to TRBD2. Germline CDR1 MNHEY, CDR2 SMNVEV (reference sequence). The CDR3 loop spans 16 amino acids. This CDR3 is CASSSPGTSGTYAQFF. CDR3 sequence (DNA): TGTGCCAGCAGCTCTCCGGGGACTAGCGGGACTTATGCGCAGTTTTTT.